This passage covers 10 T cell receptor beta chains from one sample sequenced in a study of blood T cell repertoires in COVID-19. Assay used: immunoSEQ multiplex PCR; TCRdb lists only in-frame clones, some missing. Of roughly 220,000 clones in the sample, approximately 86% are singletons; the top ten hold around 15%. Sequenced material: PBMCs or T cells enriched from blood (not recorded which). Every receptor here comes from a woman aged 45-60 years with acute COVID-19.

The rearrangement joins TRBV28 to TRBJ2-7; D is uncertain. The V end lost 2 bases, the J end lost 10 bases, and 6 bases lay between the germline ends. This CDR3 spans 10 amino acids. Germline CDR1 is MDHEN and CDR2 is SYDVKM. The DNA of the CDR3 is TGTGCCAGCAGTTTAAGCCCACAGTACTTC. Encoded protein: CASSLSPQYF.

The chain is built from TRBV18 and TRBJ1-3; D gene unclear. The CDR3 contains 15 residues. The germline V gene encodes CDR1 KGHSH and CDR2 LQKENI. V lost 3 bases and J 0 bases, leaving 9 bases between the germline ends. CDR3 DNA sequence: TGTGCCAGCTCACCCGTCGACTACTCTGGAAACACCATATATTTT. This translates into CASSPVDYSGNTIYF. Looking up the rest from reference TRBV18 and TRBJ1-3 gives the full variable domain: NAGVMQNPRHLVRRRGQEARLRCSPMKGHSHVYWYRQLPEEGLKFMVYLQKENIIDESGMPKERFSAEFPKEGPSILRIQQVVRGDSAAYFCASSPVDYSGNTIYFGEGSWLTVV.

In this sample, this clone turned up once. The chain recombines TRBV7-2 with TRBJ1-6; 7 bases match TRBD1. Germline trimming cut 3 bases from V and 9 bases from J; bases unmatched to any gene: 14. This CDR3 is built from 17 residues. Per the germline V gene, CDR1 is SGHTA and CDR2 is FQGNSA. The CDR3 nucleotides are TGTGCCAGCAGCTTCGGGGGGGGAGGGGGCAGACTTTCACCCCTCCACTTT. Its protein is CASSFGGGGGRLSPLHF. Drawing the rest from reference TRBV7-2 and TRBJ1-6, the complete variable domain is GAGVSQSPSNKVTEKGKDVELRCDPISGHTALYWYRQSLGQGLEFLIYFQGNSAPDKSGLPSDRFSAERTGGSVSTLTIQRTQQEDSAVYLCASSFGGGGGRLSPLHFGNGTRLTVT.

This clone is a singleton in its sample. V and J are TRBV2 and TRBJ1-6; 8 bases fit TRBD1. This CDR3 contains 14 residues. V gave up 6 bases and J gave up 10 bases; unmatched junction bases: 8. CDR1 and CDR2 (germline): SNHLY, FYNNEI. The CDR3: CASRGQADGSPLHF. In nucleotides, the CDR3 is TGTGCCAGCAGGGGACAGGCTGATGGGTCACCCCTCCACTTT.

The V and J genes are TRBV5-1 and TRBJ2-1; 11 bases map to TRBD2. The length of the CDR3 is 17 residues. CDR1 and CDR2 from the germline V gene are SGHRS and YFSETQ. V shed 3 bases and J 7 bases; nucleotides not matched to a gene: 12. CDR3 nucleotide sequence: TGCGCCAGCAGCTCCCCATTAGCGGGAGGGCCTAGTAATGAGCAGTTCTTC. Its translation is CASSSPLAGGPSNEQFF. Combining the CDR3 with reference TRBV5-1 and TRBJ2-1 gives the whole variable domain KAGVTQTPRYLIKTRGQQVTLSCSPISGHRSVSWYQQTPGQGLQFLFEYFSETQRNKGNFPGRFSGRQFSNSRSEMNVSTLELGDSALYLCASSSPLAGGPSNEQFFGPGTRLTVL.

J is TRBJ1-5 and V is TRBV27, with a possible D match to TRBD1 (6 bases). CDR3 length: 15 residues. The germline V and J ends were trimmed by 4 bases and 8 bases, with 18 bases remaining between them. The germline V gene encodes CDR1 MNHEY and CDR2 SMNVEV (reference sequence). The CDR3 region has the DNA TGTGCCAGCAGTTCAACGGGGTTGAGGGACAAGCCCCAGCATTTT. As protein: CASSSTGLRDKPQHF.

This chain connects TRBV24-1 to TRBJ2-1; TRBD1 agrees at 7 bases. Germline V gene lookup returns CDR1 KGHDR and CDR2 SFDVKD. V shed 7 bases and J 7 bases; nucleotides not matched to a gene: 6. This CDR3 is built from 13 residues. This CDR3 is CATRRGLGNEQFF. The CDR3 nucleotides read TGTGCCACCAGAAGGGGGCTTGGAAATGAGCAGTTCTTC.

The V call is TRBV7-9, the J call TRBJ2-1; maybe TRBD2 (5 bases). Germline-derived CDR1 and CDR2 are SEHNR and FQNEAQ (reference sequence). The CDR3 sequence is 13 residues long. Trimming shortened V by 5 bases and J by 7 bases, and 12 bases separated the two germline ends. CDR3 coding DNA: TGTGCCAGCAGCAACGGGATCGGAAATGAGCAGTTCTTC. Translation: CASSNGIGNEQFF.

V usage is TRBV5-1 and J usage is TRBJ2-3; no clear D. V was trimmed by 0 bases and J by 2 bases, leaving 7 bases between them. CDR1 SGHRS and CDR2 YFSETQ come from the germline V gene. This CDR3 contains 14 residues. CDR3 sequence reads: CASSLDSNTDTQYF. CDR3 DNA sequence: TGCGCCAGCAGCTTGGACAGTAACACAGATACGCAGTATTTT.

V and J are TRBV20-1 and TRBJ1-2, with a tentative D call TRBD1 (5 bases). Germline values: CDR1 DFQATT, CDR2 SNEGSKA (reference sequence). CDR3 length equals 11 residues. V was shortened by 7 bases and J by 8 bases, with 14 bases between the two germline ends. CDR3 DNA: TGCAGTGACACAGGCGGAAGGGGCTACACCTTC. Protein: CSDTGGRGYTF.